Listed below are T cell receptor beta chains from one sample, sequenced in a study of naive and memory T cell subsets. Each CDR3 protein is one row after TCRdb ran MiXCR on the UMI-ligation and nested PCR reads. In the table there are about 35,000 distinct CDR3 sequences, 13% of which are singletons. The sequenced sample was effector memory CD4+ T cells from blood. The receptors originated from a human donor in good health. Both conserved end residues are part of each CDR3. A D gene is named only where the DNA matches it firmly. Size values are once, few and many counts, or a class for expanded clones, and some rows have none.

clone_size	cdr3_length	j_call	v_call	d_call	cdr3_aa	cdr3_nt
NA	16	TRBJ2-1	TRBV18	TRBD2	CASSPRTSGRVNEQFF	TGTGCCAGCTCACCGAGGACTAGCGGGAGGGTAAATGAGCAGTTCTTC
NA	15	TRBJ2-1	TRBV7-3	TRBD2	CASSLQASGMREQFF	TGTGCCAGCAGCTTACAGGCTAGCGGGATGCGTGAGCAGTTCTTC
NA	13	TRBJ1-2	TRBV7-5	NA	CISVSEASYGYTF	NA
NA	13	TRBJ2-2	TRBV3-1	NA	CASSQGRTGELFF	TGTGCCAGCAGCCAAGGGCGAACCGGGGAGCTGTTTTTT
few	14	TRBJ1-1	TRBV28	NA	CASSSYGENTEAFF	TGTGCCAGCAGTTCGTACGGGGAGAACACTGAAGCTTTCTTT
few	14	TRBJ2-3	TRBV2	NA	CASRVASGTDTQYF	TGTGCCAGCCGGGTAGCGAGCGGCACAGATACGCAGTATTTT
NA	15	TRBJ1-1	TRBV20-1	NA	CSAITVLFRNTEAFF	TGCAGTGCCATAACAGTACTCTTCCGGAACACTGAAGCTTTCTTT
NA	16	TRBJ2-1	TRBV21-1	NA	CASSRAWSPGTDEQFF	TGTGCCAGCAGCAGAGCTTGGAGCCCGGGTACCGATGAGCAGTTCTTC
medium-sized	14	TRBJ2-3	TRBV18	NA	CASSRRDGPDTQYF	TGTGCCAGCTCACGTCGAGACGGCCCAGATACGCAGTATTTT
NA	14	TRBJ1-1	TRBV3-1	NA	CASSPINMNTEAFF	TGTGCCAGCAGCCCGATAAACATGAACACTGAAGCTTTCTTT
many	18	TRBJ2-3	TRBV9	NA	CASSPGLARQTSTDTQYF	TGTGCCAGCAGCCCCGGCCTTGCCAGGCAAACATCCACAGATACGCAGTATTTT
few	17	TRBJ2-3	TRBV10-1	NA	CASSPRIAGQGTDTQYF	TGCGCCAGCAGTCCCAGGATAGCGGGACAGGGAACAGATACGCAGTATTTT
many	14	TRBJ2-2	TRBV20-1	NA	CSARIVSHTGELFF	TGCAGTGCTAGAATAGTCAGCCACACCGGGGAGCTGTTTTTT
NA	18	TRBJ2-1	TRBV5-1	TRBD2	CASSLAAGGGSLGNEQFF	TGCGCCAGCAGCTTGGCCGCAGGAGGCGGGAGCTTAGGCAATGAGCAGTTCTTC
few	13	TRBJ1-1	TRBV6-1	NA	CASSFAGSTEAFF	TGTGCCAGCAGTTTCGCCGGGAGCACTGAAGCTTTCTTT
few	12	TRBJ2-1	TRBV29-1	TRBD2	CSVGAREGEQFF	TGCAGCGTTGGGGCCAGGGAGGGAGAGCAGTTCTTC
few	15	TRBJ2-5	TRBV6-5	TRBD2	CASSYKESRTSGMYF	TGTGCCAGCAGTTACAAGGAGTCGAGAACTAGCGGGATGTACTTC
few	14	TRBJ2-7	TRBV19	TRBD1	CASKDRNPPYEQYF	TGTGCCAGTAAGGACAGGAATCCTCCCTACGAGCAGTACTTC
many	14	TRBJ2-1	TRBV10-2	TRBD2	CATLRLAGYNEQFF	TGCGCCACCCTCCGGCTAGCGGGATACAATGAGCAGTTCTTC
few	15	TRBJ2-3	TRBV5-4	TRBD1	CASSPDRGLTDTQYF	TGTGCCAGCAGCCCAGACAGGGGTCTGACAGATACGCAGTATTTT
many	14	TRBJ2-7	TRBV4-3	NA	CASSQEVRTYEQYF	TGCGCCAGCAGCCAAGAAGTCCGGACCTACGAGCAGTACTTC
many	15	TRBJ2-7	TRBV5-4	NA	CASSTHKGVSYEQYF	TGTGCCAGCAGCACTCATAAAGGCGTCTCCTACGAGCAGTACTTC
NA	15	TRBJ1-4	TRBV6-1	TRBD1	CASIPSDRDYEKLFF	TGTGCCAGCATTCCGTCGGACAGGGATTACGAAAAACTGTTTTTT
NA	15	TRBJ2-2	TRBV6-5	TRBD2	CASSVAGRNTGELFF	TGTGCCAGCAGCGTAGCGGGGCGAAACACCGGGGAGCTGTTTTTT
few	15	TRBJ2-1	TRBV10-3	NA	CAISEVGVSYNEQFF	TGTGCCATCAGTGAAGTAGGAGTCTCCTACAATGAGCAGTTCTTC
many	15	TRBJ2-5	TRBV25-1	TRBD1	CASSSGQGAGETQYF	TGTGCCAGCTCTTCTGGACAGGGGGCTGGGGAGACCCAGTACTTC
few	16	TRBJ2-1	TRBV2	NA	CASSEPIGGAYNEQFF	TGTGCCAGCAGTGAACCGATCGGGGGAGCCTACAATGAGCAGTTCTTC
NA	14	TRBJ2-3	TRBV20-1	NA	CSARVGEYTDTQYF	TGCAGTGCTAGAGTAGGGGAATACACAGATACGCAGTATTTT
few	17	TRBJ2-7	TRBV6-2/TRBV6-3	TRBD1	CASSYKVATGKNYEQYF	TGTGCCAGCAGTTATAAAGTCGCGACAGGGAAGAATTACGAGCAGTACTTC
NA	11	TRBJ2-7	TRBV29-1	NA	CSVETSDEQYF	TGCAGCGTTGAGACGAGCGACGAGCAGTACTTC
NA	12	TRBJ2-1	TRBV2	NA	CASSVDWGGEFF	TGTGCCAGCAGTGTCGACTGGGGTGGTGAGTTCTTC
few	16	TRBJ2-7	TRBV7-9	TRBD2	CASSPRGGTRTEEQYF	TGTGCCAGCAGCCCCCGCGGGGGGACTAGAACCGAAGAGCAGTACTTC
many	15	TRBJ2-1	TRBV28	TRBD1	CASSAGTGHYNEQFF	TGTGCCAGCAGTGCCGGGACAGGGCACTACAATGAGCAGTTCTTC
many	11	TRBJ1-1	TRBV29-1	NA	CSVGGETEAFF	TGCAGCGTCGGAGGGGAGACTGAAGCTTTCTTT
NA	13	TRBJ2-4	TRBV6-2/TRBV6-3	NA	CASRQTVKNIQYF	TGTGCCAGCAGACAGACAGTTAAGAACATTCAGTACTTC
many	14	TRBJ2-2	TRBV9	TRBD1	CASSPGQKTGELFF	TGTGCCAGCAGCCCGGGACAGAAAACCGGGGAGCTGTTTTTT
NA	14	TRBJ2-1	TRBV7-3	TRBD2	CASRTSGRAGEQFF	TGTGCCAGCAGGACTAGCGGGAGGGCCGGTGAGCAGTTCTTC
few	13	TRBJ2-5	TRBV10-3	NA	CAISVRGEETQYF	TGTGCCATCAGTGTGCGAGGAGAAGAGACCCAGTACTTC
NA	15	TRBJ1-1	TRBV6-1	TRBD1	CASSVIQGANTEAFF	TGTGCCAGCAGTGTGATTCAGGGGGCGAACACTGAAGCTTTCTTT
few	16	TRBJ2-7	TRBV5-1	TRBD2	CASSFHGLAGNYEQYF	TGCGCCAGCAGCTTTCACGGACTAGCGGGAAATTACGAGCAGTACTTC
many	15	TRBJ2-1	TRBV6-1	TRBD2	CASRGLAARDHEQFF	TGTGCCAGCAGAGGACTAGCGGCCCGGGACCATGAGCAGTTCTTC
NA	14	TRBJ2-3	TRBV7-9	NA	CASSAILASDTQYF	TGTGCCAGCAGCGCGATTCTAGCGTCCGATACGCAGTATTTT
few	19	TRBJ2-5	TRBV2	TRBD2	CASSDYSGLAGRLVETQYF	TGTGCCAGCAGTGATTATTCTGGACTAGCGGGAAGGCTGGTCGAGACCCAGTACTTC
once	15	TRBJ2-7	TRBV2	TRBD2	CASILLAGVSYEQYF	TGTGCCAGCATACTACTAGCGGGAGTCTCCTACGAGCAGTACTTC
few	15	TRBJ1-2	TRBV4-3	NA	CASSQDNRVNYGYTF	TGCGCCAGCAGCCAAGATAACAGGGTGAACTATGGCTACACCTTC
few	13	TRBJ2-3	TRBV4-1	NA	CASSRGSTDTQYF	TGCGCCAGCAGCCGCGGAAGCACAGATACGCAGTATTTT
NA	13	TRBJ2-7	TRBV2	TRBD2	CAGRGLAGHEQYF	TGTGCCGGGCGGGGACTAGCGGGCCACGAGCAGTACTTC
few	19	TRBJ2-6	TRBV28	TRBD1	CASTPVPGQGLSGANVLTF	TGTGCCAGCACCCCGGTTCCGGGACAGGGACTTTCTGGGGCCAACGTCCTGACTTTC
NA	16	TRBJ2-5	TRBV24-1	TRBD1	CATSAVDRGRGKTLYF	TGTGCCACCAGTGCCGTTGACAGGGGGCGGGGAAAGACCCTGTACTTC
NA	13	TRBJ1-1	TRBV12-3/TRBV12-4	NA	CASSLVQGVEAFF	TGTGCCAGCAGTTTAGTTCAGGGAGTTGAAGCTTTCTTT